The sequence of this T cell receptor beta chain was determined in a study of cytomegalovirus exposure and HLA in healthy donors. The PCR was carried out with 60 Vbeta primers and 13 Jbeta primers. Profiling relied on immunoSEQ multiplex PCR, and the TCRdb table lists in-frame clones only, not all of them. The data hold about 150,000 clones, with 80% observed a single time. The CDR3 has 17 amino acids. After removal of 0 bases from V and 2 bases from J, the junction contained 6 bases not matched to a gene. Germline assignment: CDR1 WSHSY and CDR2 SAAADI. The sample consisted of PBMCs. This chain links TRBV10-2 with TRBJ1-1; 10 bases agree with TRBD1. This TCR was recovered from a man aged 30 to 45 in good health and CMV-seropositive. DNA for the CDR3: TGCGCCAGCAGTGAGTCTTCGGGGACAGGGGTTAACACTGAAGCTTTCTTT. Translated, it gives CASSESSGTGVNTEAFF.